The 25 T cell receptor beta chains given below trace back to one sample, sequenced in a study of CD8 T cells in ankylosing spondylitis. TCRdb fed the 5' RACE reads into MiXCR, producing one record per CDR3 protein. The table includes 40,000 or so distinct CDR3 sequences, about 2.5% detected once. Specimen: blood, either unsorted or a sorted T cell fraction (not recorded which). These TCRs come from a male donor with ankylosing spondylitis or in good health (not recorded which).

This clonotype was seen many times. The V call is TRBV9, the J call TRBJ2-1, with 9 bases that match TRBD2. This CDR3 contains 16 residues. Germline V gives CDR1 SGDLS, CDR2 YYNGEE. V was clipped by 0 bases and J by 4 bases; unmatched bases: 5. CDR3 sequence (DNA): TGTGCCAGCAGCGTAGTTAGCGGGAGAGCGTACAATGAGCAGTTCTTC. Residues: CASSVVSGRAYNEQFF.

This clonotype occurred many times. The rearrangement joins TRBV9 to TRBJ1-6, with 7 bases lining up with TRBD1. The CDR3 is 15 amino acids. The V gene end was trimmed by 4 bases and the J gene end by 10 bases; junction bases not matched to a gene: 11. Germline CDR1 reads SGDLS; CDR2 reads YYNGEE. CDR3 region: CASSTQTGSRSPLHF. CDR3 nucleotide sequence: TGTGCCAGCAGCACCCAGACAGGGTCGAGGTCACCCCTCCACTTT.

This clonotype was picked up many times. This sequence joins TRBV9 and TRBJ2-1, with a tentative D call TRBD1 (7 bases). Germline assignment: CDR1 SGDLS and CDR2 YYNGEE. Trimming removed 1 base from V and 7 bases from J, with 12 bases in between. This CDR3 comprises 14 residues. The CDR3: CASSVRRGQNEQFF. The CDR3 DNA reads TGTGCCAGCAGCGTAAGGAGGGGGCAAAATGAGCAGTTCTTC. The full variable domain, completed using reference TRBV9 and TRBJ2-1, is DSGVTQTPKHLITATGQRVTLRCSPRSGDLSVYWYQQSLDQGLQFLIQYYNGEERAKGNILERFSAQQFPDLHSELNLSSLELGDSALYFCASSVRRGQNEQFFGPGTRLTVL.

At least ten counts were recorded for this clonotype. The V gene is TRBV9, the J gene TRBJ1-1; D is ambiguous. The CDR3 loop spans 13 amino acids. The ends were cut back, 0 bases at V and 5 bases at J, with 8 bases in the middle. Germline lookup yields CDR1 SGDLS and CDR2 YYNGEE. The CDR3 sequence: CASSVGRRTEAFF. The CDR3 region has the DNA TGTGCCAGCAGCGTAGGAAGAAGAACTGAAGCTTTCTTT.

By proportion, this clonotype is medium-sized. V and J are TRBV9 and TRBJ2-2, with D possibly TRBD1 on 5 matching bases. Germline V CDR1 and CDR2: SGDLS, YYNGEE. The CDR3 has 14 residues. The V end was cut by 3 bases, the J end by 1 base, with 7 bases between. Written as DNA, the CDR3 is TGTGCCAGCAGCGCGACAGTGAACACCGGGGAGCTGTTTTTT. Translating gives CASSATVNTGELFF.

This clonotype was seen at least ten times. The V and J genes are TRBV9 and TRBJ2-3, with a weak D call TRBD2 (6 bases). Trimming took 0 bases from V and 1 from J, leaving 9 bases between them. Germline assignment: CDR1 SGDLS and CDR2 YYNGEE. The CDR3 is 15 residues long. CDR3: CASSVGGEGTDTQYF. DNA for the CDR3: TGTGCCAGCAGCGTAGGAGGGGAGGGCACAGATACGCAGTATTTT.

This clonotype occurred many times. The V and J genes are TRBV9 and TRBJ2-1, with 7 bases matching TRBD2. The length of the CDR3 is 16 residues. Germline assignment: CDR1 SGDLS and CDR2 YYNGEE. With 0 bases clipped from V and 2 bases from J, the junction kept 5 bases outside the gene matches. The CDR3 DNA is TGTGCCAGCAGCGTAGCGGGGGGAGGTCCCTACAATGAGCAGTTCTTC. It is translated as CASSVAGGGPYNEQFF. The whole variable domain, filled in from reference TRBV9 and TRBJ2-1, reads DSGVTQTPKHLITATGQRVTLRCSPRSGDLSVYWYQQSLDQGLQFLIQYYNGEERAKGNILERFSAQQFPDLHSELNLSSLELGDSALYFCASSVAGGGPYNEQFFGPGTRLTVL.

This clonotype was seen ten or more times. The DNA of the CDR3 is TGTGCCAGCAGCGTAAAAATGGGCGGCAACACCGGGGAGCTGTTTTTT. Translated, it gives CASSVKMGGNTGELFF. V usage is TRBV9 and J usage is TRBJ2-2; D gene unclear. V was pared by 1 base and J by 2 bases, with 12 bases between. CDR1 and CDR2 (germline): SGDLS, YYNGEE. The CDR3 consists of 16 residues.

This clonotype was counted only a few times. The CDR3 region has the DNA TGTGCCACCAGCAGAGACAGGGGAGCAGATACGCAGTATTTT. Protein sequence: CATSRDRGADTQYF. V and J are TRBV15 and TRBJ2-3, with D possibly TRBD1 on 6 matching bases. Germline values: CDR1 LNHNV, CDR2 YYDKDF (reference sequence). V lost 0 bases to trimming and J lost 4 bases, with 8 bases between them. The CDR3 length is 14 residues. Variable domain in full (rest from reference TRBV15 and TRBJ2-3): DAMVIQNPRYQVTQFGKPVTLSCSQTLNHNVMYWYQQKSSQAPKLLFHYYDKDFNNEADTPDNFQSRRPNTSFCFLDIRSPGLGDTAMYLCATSRDRGADTQYFGPGTRLTVL.

This clonotype was recorded at least ten times. The rearrangement links TRBV9 to TRBJ2-1; TRBD2 might be the D (6 bases). The CDR3 consists of 14 residues. Germline CDR1 reads SGDLS; CDR2 reads YYNGEE. Trimming stripped 2 bases from V and 9 bases from J, with 15 bases between. The CDR3 sequence is CASSVPGGSGEQFF. In nucleotides, the CDR3 is TGTGCCAGCAGCGTCCCTGGAGGGAGCGGTGAGCAGTTCTTC.

This clonotype was counted ten times or more. The chain uses TRBV9 and TRBJ2-7; D remains unclear. CDR1 and CDR2 (germline): SGDLS, YYNGEE. Trimming cost V 4 bases and J 2 bases, with 13 bases left between them. This CDR3 comprises 14 residues. CDR3 coding DNA: TGTGCCAGCAGCCCTCGACTCGATGCCTACGAGCAGTACTTC. Amino acids: CASSPRLDAYEQYF.

This clonotype was counted ten times or more. The chain links TRBV9 to TRBJ2-1, with 12 bases aligning to TRBD2. Trimming took 2 bases from V and 7 from J; bases not matched to a gene: 7. Germline-derived CDR1 and CDR2 are SGDLS and YYNGEE. This CDR3 spans 16 amino acids. In DNA, the CDR3 is TGTGCCAGCAGCGTCTCTAGCGGGAGGGCCTTTAATGAGCAGTTCTTC. This codes for CASSVSSGRAFNEQFF.

This clonotype was seen ten or more times. The chain has TRBV9 and TRBJ2-1; 10 nucleotides agree with TRBD2. V lost 4 bases, J lost 7 bases, and 14 bases stayed unmatched. This CDR3 region has 17 residues. Germline-derived CDR1 and CDR2 are SGDLS and YYNGEE. The DNA for the CDR3 is TGTGCCAGCAGCCCCCGAACTAGCGGGACAGTTTGGAATGAGCAGTTCTTC. Translated: CASSPRTSGTVWNEQFF.

This clonotype has a count of ten or more. CDR3 protein: CASSVVGAVYNEQFF. The CDR3 DNA reads as TGTGCCAGCAGCGTAGTGGGGGCGGTTTACAATGAGCAGTTCTTC. The rearrangement links TRBV9 to TRBJ2-1, with D possibly TRBD1 on 6 matching bases. Germline loops: CDR1 SGDLS, CDR2 YYNGEE. Deletions cut 0 bases from V and 4 bases from J, with 11 bases between. The CDR3 runs to 15 residues. Combining the CDR3 with reference TRBV9 and TRBJ2-1 gives the whole variable domain DSGVTQTPKHLITATGQRVTLRCSPRSGDLSVYWYQQSLDQGLQFLIQYYNGEERAKGNILERFSAQQFPDLHSELNLSSLELGDSALYFCASSVVGAVYNEQFFGPGTRLTVL.

This clonotype was recorded at least ten times. The chain uses TRBV9 and TRBJ2-2; D gene ambiguous. CDR3 size: 14 residues. The V and J ends lost 0 bases and 5 bases respectively, with 8 bases between them. CDR1 and CDR2 (germline): SGDLS, YYNGEE. The CDR3 sequence is CASSVEVQTGELFF. The CDR3 nucleotides read TGTGCCAGCAGCGTAGAAGTCCAAACCGGGGAGCTGTTTTTT.

This clonotype has a count of ten or more. The genes are TRBV9 and TRBJ2-1, with a weak D call TRBD1 (5 bases). This CDR3 is built from 15 residues. Germline V gene lookup returns CDR1 SGDLS and CDR2 YYNGEE. The ends were cut back, 0 bases at V and 7 bases at J, with 14 bases in the middle. The CDR3 region has the DNA TGTGCCAGCAGCGTAGCTGCGACAGACCAAAATGAGCAGTTCTTC. It is translated as CASSVAATDQNEQFF. Full variable domain (outside the CDR3, taken from reference TRBV9 and TRBJ2-1): DSGVTQTPKHLITATGQRVTLRCSPRSGDLSVYWYQQSLDQGLQFLIQYYNGEERAKGNILERFSAQQFPDLHSELNLSSLELGDSALYFCASSVAATDQNEQFFGPGTRLTVL.

This clonotype came up a few times. Being one base from a much bigger clone, this may be a read error. DNA for the CDR3: TGTGCCAGCAGCGTATTGGTGGGGCTAGGGGAGCTGTTTTTT. Translating it yields CASSVLVGLGELFF. V gene TRBV9 combines with J gene TRBJ2-2, with D possibly being TRBD1 (5 bases). CDR1 and CDR2 from the germline V gene are SGDLS and YYNGEE. The V end lost 1 base, the J end lost 8 bases, and 12 bases lay between the germline ends. There are 14 residues in the CDR3.

In this sample, this clonotype turned up a few times. The chain links TRBV9 to TRBJ2-3, with 12 bases that match TRBD2. The CDR3 has 16 residues. The germline CDR1 and CDR2 sequences are SGDLS and YYNGEE. V gave up 3 bases and J gave up 3 bases; unmatched junction bases: 5. Here the CDR3 DNA reads TGTGCCAGCAGCGCCGGGACTAGCGGGTGGACAGATACGCAGTATTTT. Translating gives CASSAGTSGWTDTQYF.

This clonotype was detected ten times or more. The CDR3 protein is CASSYLEAGGETQYF. In DNA, the CDR3 is TGTGCCAGCAGTTACTTAGAAGCAGGCGGGGAGACCCAGTACTTC. The rearrangement uses TRBV6-5 and TRBJ2-5; perhaps TRBD2 as D (5 bases). This CDR3 is 15 amino acids long. Germline loops: CDR1 MNHEY, CDR2 SVGAGI. Trimming removed 1 base at V and 5 bases at J, with 14 bases between.

This clonotype occurred many times. The V call is TRBV9, the J call TRBJ2-7; tentatively, D is TRBD2 (5 bases). Trimming shortened V by 0 bases and J by 5 bases, and 24 bases separated the two germline ends. Per germline, CDR1 SGDLS and CDR2 YYNGEE. The CDR3 loop spans 18 amino acids. The CDR3 loop reads CASSVGAGREIPLDEQYF. The DNA for the CDR3 is TGTGCCAGCAGCGTAGGGGCAGGTAGGGAGATCCCCCTGGACGAGCAGTACTTC.

In this sample, this clonotype turned up many times. V gene TRBV9 combines with J gene TRBJ2-1; tentatively, D is TRBD2 (6 bases). Trimming pared 3 bases from V and 9 bases from J, leaving 19 bases between. CDR3 length: 15 amino acids. Germline CDR1 and CDR2: SGDLS and YYNGEE. CDR3 protein: CASSGSSGLDSEQFF. CDR3 coding DNA: TGTGCCAGCAGCGGGAGTAGCGGTCTCGACAGTGAGCAGTTCTTC.

This clonotype has at least ten counts. The genes are TRBV9 and TRBJ2-7, with 9 bases aligning to TRBD1. V trimming: 3 bases; J trimming: 2 bases; junction bases outside the gene matches: 6. The germline V gene has CDR1 SGDLS and CDR2 YYNGEE. The CDR3 sequence is 15 residues long. The CDR3 DNA reads TGTGCCAGCAGCGCCTTGGGACAGGGAACCTACGAGCAGTACTTC. It is translated as CASSALGQGTYEQYF.

This clonotype has at least ten counts. The rearrangement uses TRBV9 and TRBJ2-5, with 9 bases that match TRBD2. The germline gives CDR1 SGDLS, CDR2 YYNGEE. Trimming removed 3 bases from V and 5 bases from J; junction bases left unmatched: 5. The CDR3 length is 14 residues. The CDR3 region is CASSGTSVGETQYF. CDR3 bases: TGTGCCAGCAGCGGGACTAGCGTTGGGGAGACCCAGTACTTC.

The table lists this clonotype with many counts. V usage is TRBV9 and J usage is TRBJ2-1, with TRBD1 identical over 7 bases. Germline V lookup: CDR1 SGDLS, CDR2 YYNGEE. J lost 2 bases, V lost 1 base, and 3 bases had no gene match. The CDR3 is made up of 15 amino acids. This CDR3 reads CASSVSDRTYNEQFF. The CDR3 DNA reads as TGTGCCAGCAGCGTATCGGACAGGACCTACAATGAGCAGTTCTTC. Filled out from reference TRBV9 and TRBJ2-1, the complete variable domain reads DSGVTQTPKHLITATGQRVTLRCSPRSGDLSVYWYQQSLDQGLQFLIQYYNGEERAKGNILERFSAQQFPDLHSELNLSSLELGDSALYFCASSVSDRTYNEQFFGPGTRLTVL.

This clonotype was counted many times. V usage is TRBV9 and J usage is TRBJ2-1; the D is unclear. V lost 4 bases and J 2 bases, leaving 16 bases between the germline ends. This CDR3 has 16 amino acids. Germline V CDR1 and CDR2: SGDLS, YYNGEE. The CDR3 DNA reads TGTGCCAGCAGCCCCCGTCCTACAAAACCCTACAATGAGCAGTTCTTC. It encodes CASSPRPTKPYNEQFF.